This entry describes one TCR beta chain. Using immunoSEQ multiplex PCR, the repertoire was profiled, and TCRdb retains in-frame clones only, with some absent. The repertoire includes about 240,000 clones, roughly 83% of them detected once, and about 9.5% sits in the top ten. V lost 3 bases and J lost 5; bases outside the gene matches: 3. The CDR3 has 13 residues. CDR1 and CDR2 from the germline V gene are SGHDT and YYEEEE. These data are taken from a study of blood T cell repertoires in COVID-19. The source of this sequence is an elderly woman with acute or convalescent COVID-19. The sequencing input was peripheral blood. The chain carries TRBV5-6 and TRBJ2-5; 8 nucleotides agree with TRBD1. The CDR3 region has the DNA TGTGCCAGCAGCTCTCGGACAGGGGAGACCCAGTACTTC. Residues: CASSSRTGETQYF.